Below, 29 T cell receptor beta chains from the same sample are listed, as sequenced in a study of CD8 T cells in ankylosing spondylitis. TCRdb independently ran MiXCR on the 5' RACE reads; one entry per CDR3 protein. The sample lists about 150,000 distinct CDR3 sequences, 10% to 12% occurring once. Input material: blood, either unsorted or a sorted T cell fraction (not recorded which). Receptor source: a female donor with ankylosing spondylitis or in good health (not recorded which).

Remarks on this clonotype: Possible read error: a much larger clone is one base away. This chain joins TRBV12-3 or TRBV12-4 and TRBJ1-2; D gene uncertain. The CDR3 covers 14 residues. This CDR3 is CASSPSLVMHGYPF. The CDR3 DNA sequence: TGTGCCAGCAGCCCTAGCCTCGTAATGCATGGCTACCCCTTC.

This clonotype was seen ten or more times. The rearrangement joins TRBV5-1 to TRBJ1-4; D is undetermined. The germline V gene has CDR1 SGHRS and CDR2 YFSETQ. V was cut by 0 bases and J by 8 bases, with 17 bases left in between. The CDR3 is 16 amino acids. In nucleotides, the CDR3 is TGCGCCAGCAGCTTGGATCCCGGCCGGGTTAGAGAAAAACTGTTTTTT. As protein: CASSLDPGRVREKLFF. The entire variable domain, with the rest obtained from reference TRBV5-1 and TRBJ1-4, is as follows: KAGVTQTPRYLIKTRGQQVTLSCSPISGHRSVSWYQQTPGQGLQFLFEYFSETQRNKGNFPGRFSGRQFSNSRSEMNVSTLELGDSALYLCASSLDPGRVREKLFFGSGTQLSVL.

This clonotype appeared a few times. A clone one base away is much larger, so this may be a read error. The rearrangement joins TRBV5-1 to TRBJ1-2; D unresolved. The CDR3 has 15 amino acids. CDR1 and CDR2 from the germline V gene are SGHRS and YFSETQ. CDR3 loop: CASSLDSGKLGGYPF. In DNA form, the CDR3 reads TGCGCCAGCAGCTTGGACAGCGGGAAGTTAGGTGGCTACCCCTTC.

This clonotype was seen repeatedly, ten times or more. The CDR3 DNA follows: TGCGCCAGCAGGTATGCTCATCCGGGACAGATCTACGAGCAGTACTTC. Protein product: CASRYAHPGQIYEQYF. This chain joins TRBV23-1 and TRBJ2-7; TRBD1 agrees at 7 bases. TRBV23-1 is flagged as an ORF with uncertain function. This CDR3 has 16 residues. With 6 bases clipped from V and 3 bases from J, the junction kept 14 bases outside the gene matches.

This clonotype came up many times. CDR3 DNA sequence: TGCGCCAGCAGCCAAGTGGGCAGATCCCGCACAGATACGCAGTATTTT. Translated: CASSQVGRSRTDTQYF. The rearrangement joins TRBV4-1 to TRBJ2-3; D is unresolved. V shed 1 base and J shed 1 base, with 12 bases lying between them. The length of the CDR3 is 16 residues. Per the germline V gene, CDR1 is MGHRA and CDR2 is YSYEKL.

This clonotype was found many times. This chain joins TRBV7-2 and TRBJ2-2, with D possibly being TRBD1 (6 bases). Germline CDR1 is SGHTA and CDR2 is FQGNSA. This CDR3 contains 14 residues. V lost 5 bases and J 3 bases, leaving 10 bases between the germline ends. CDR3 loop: CASSPDSYTGELFF. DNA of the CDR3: TGTGCCAGCAGCCCGGACAGTTACACCGGGGAGCTGTTTTTT.

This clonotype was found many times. The CDR3 bases are TGCAGTGCTAGAGGACAGGGGGCGAAGAACACTGAAGCTTTCTTT. This gives the protein CSARGQGAKNTEAFF. This chain links TRBV20-1 with TRBJ1-1, with 10 bases fitting TRBD1. The CDR3 has 15 residues. Trimming cost V 1 base and J 1 base; bases outside gene matches: 3. Germline lookup yields CDR1 DFQATT and CDR2 SNEGSKA (reference sequence).

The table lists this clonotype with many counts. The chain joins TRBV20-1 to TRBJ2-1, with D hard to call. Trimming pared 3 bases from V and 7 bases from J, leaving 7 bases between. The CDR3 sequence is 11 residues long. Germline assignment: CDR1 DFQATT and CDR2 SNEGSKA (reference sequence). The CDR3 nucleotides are TGCAGTGCTAGCGGAGCGAATGAGCAGTTCTTC. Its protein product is CSASGANEQFF.

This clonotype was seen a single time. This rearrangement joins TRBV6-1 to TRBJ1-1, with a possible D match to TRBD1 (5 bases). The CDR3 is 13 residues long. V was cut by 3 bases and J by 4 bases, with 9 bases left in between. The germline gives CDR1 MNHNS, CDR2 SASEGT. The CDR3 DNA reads TGTGCCAGCAGTGACGCCAGGGCCACTGAAGCTTTCTTT. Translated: CASSDARATEAFF.

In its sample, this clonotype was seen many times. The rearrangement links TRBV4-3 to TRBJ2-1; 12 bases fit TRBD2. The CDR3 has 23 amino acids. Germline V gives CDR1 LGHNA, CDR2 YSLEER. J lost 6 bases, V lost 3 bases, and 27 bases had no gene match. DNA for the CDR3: TGCGCCAGCAGCCAGGGACGTATAATGACTAGCGGGAGTCGAAGGGACTTTCGCAATGAGCAGTTCTTC. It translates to CASSQGRIMTSGSRRDFRNEQFF.

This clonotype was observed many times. CDR3 region: CSARMGGPFANEQFF. The CDR3 nucleotides read TGCAGTGCTAGAATGGGGGGGCCTTTTGCCAATGAGCAGTTCTTC. This chain connects TRBV20-1 to TRBJ2-1; TRBD2 might be the D (7 bases). CDR1 is DFQATT and CDR2 is SNEGSKA in the germline V gene (reference sequence). CDR3 size: 15 residues. V gave up 2 bases and J gave up 6 bases, with 17 bases separating them.

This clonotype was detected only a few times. CDR3 sequence: CSASGTASGANVLTF. The CDR3 coding sequence is TGCAGTGCTAGTGGGACCGCCTCTGGGGCCAACGTCCTGACTTTC. The rearrangement links TRBV20-1 to TRBJ2-6; D may correspond to TRBD1 or TRBD2 (5 bases each). V lost 3 bases and J 0 bases, leaving 9 bases between the germline ends. Germline V gives CDR1 DFQATT, CDR2 SNEGSKA (reference sequence). The length of the CDR3 is 15 residues.

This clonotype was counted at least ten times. The CDR3 sequence is CASSLLGGGGETQYF. The CDR3, as DNA: TGTGCCAGCAGCTTACTTGGGGGGGGCGGGGAGACCCAGTACTTC. This chain uses TRBV7-2 with TRBJ2-5, with D perhaps TRBD2 (7 bases). Germline lookup yields CDR1 SGHTA and CDR2 FQGNSA. The CDR3 loop spans 15 amino acids. Trimming took off 2 bases at V and 5 bases at J, with 15 bases between the two ends.

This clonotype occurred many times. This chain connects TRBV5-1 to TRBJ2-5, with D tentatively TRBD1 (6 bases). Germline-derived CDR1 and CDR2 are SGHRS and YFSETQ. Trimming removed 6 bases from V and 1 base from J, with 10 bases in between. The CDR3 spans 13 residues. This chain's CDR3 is CASTDRPQETQYF. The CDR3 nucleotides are TGCGCCAGCACTGACAGGCCCCAAGAGACCCAGTACTTC.

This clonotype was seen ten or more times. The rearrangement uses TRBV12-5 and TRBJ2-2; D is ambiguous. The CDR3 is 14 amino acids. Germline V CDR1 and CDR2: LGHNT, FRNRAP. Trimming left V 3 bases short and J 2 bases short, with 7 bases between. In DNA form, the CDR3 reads TGTGCTAGTGGTTTATACCCCAACACCGGGGAGCTGTTTTTT. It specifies CASGLYPNTGELFF.

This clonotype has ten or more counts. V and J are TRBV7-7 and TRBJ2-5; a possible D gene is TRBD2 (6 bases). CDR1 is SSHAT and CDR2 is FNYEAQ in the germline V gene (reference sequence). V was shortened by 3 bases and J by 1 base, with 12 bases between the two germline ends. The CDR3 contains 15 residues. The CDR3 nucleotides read TGTGCCAGCAGCTTGGACTATTCCCTCCAAGAGACCCAGTACTTC. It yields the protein CASSLDYSLQETQYF. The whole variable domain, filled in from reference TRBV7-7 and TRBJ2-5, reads GAGVSQSPRYKVTKRGQDVTLRCDPISSHATLYWYQQALGQGPEFLTYFNYEAQPDKSGLPSDRFSAERPEGSISTLTIQRTEQRDSAMYRCASSLDYSLQETQYFGPGTRLLVL.

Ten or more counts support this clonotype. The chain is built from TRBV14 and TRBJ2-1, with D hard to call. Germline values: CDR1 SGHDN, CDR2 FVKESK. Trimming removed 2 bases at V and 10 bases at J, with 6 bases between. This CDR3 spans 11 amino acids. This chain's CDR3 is CASSQWREQFF. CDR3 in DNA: TGTGCCAGCAGCCAATGGCGGGAGCAGTTCTTC.

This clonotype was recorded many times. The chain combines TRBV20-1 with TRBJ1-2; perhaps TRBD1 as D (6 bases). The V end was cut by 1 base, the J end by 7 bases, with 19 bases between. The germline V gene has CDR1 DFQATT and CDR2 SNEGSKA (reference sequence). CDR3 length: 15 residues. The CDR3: CSARGGRGRSGGYTF. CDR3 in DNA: TGCAGTGCTAGAGGGGGGCGGGGAAGGAGCGGTGGCTACACCTTC.

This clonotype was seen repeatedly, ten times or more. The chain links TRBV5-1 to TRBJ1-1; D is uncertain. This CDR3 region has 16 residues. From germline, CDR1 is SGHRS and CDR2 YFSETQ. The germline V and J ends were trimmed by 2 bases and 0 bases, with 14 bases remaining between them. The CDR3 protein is CASSFPGKTMNTEAFF. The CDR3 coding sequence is TGCGCCAGCAGCTTCCCCGGCAAGACTATGAACACTGAAGCTTTCTTT.

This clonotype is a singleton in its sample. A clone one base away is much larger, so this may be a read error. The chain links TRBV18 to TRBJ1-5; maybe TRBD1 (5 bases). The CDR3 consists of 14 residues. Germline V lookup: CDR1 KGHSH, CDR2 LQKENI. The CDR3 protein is CASSQGFSNRPQHF. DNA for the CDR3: TGTGCCAGCTCACAGGGGTTTAGCAATCGGCCCCAGCATTTT.

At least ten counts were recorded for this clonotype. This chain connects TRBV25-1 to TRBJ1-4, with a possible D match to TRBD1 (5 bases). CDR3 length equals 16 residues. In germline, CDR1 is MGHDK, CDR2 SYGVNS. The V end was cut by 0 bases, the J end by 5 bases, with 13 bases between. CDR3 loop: CASSEYKLRGNEKLFF. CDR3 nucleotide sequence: TGTGCCAGCAGTGAATATAAACTCCGGGGGAATGAAAAACTGTTTTTT.

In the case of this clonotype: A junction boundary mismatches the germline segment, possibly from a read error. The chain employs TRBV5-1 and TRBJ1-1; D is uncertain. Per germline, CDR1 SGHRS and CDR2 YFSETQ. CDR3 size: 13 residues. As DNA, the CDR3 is TGCGCCAGCAGCCCGGGGATGAACGCTGAAGCTTTCTTT. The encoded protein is CASSPGMNAEAFF. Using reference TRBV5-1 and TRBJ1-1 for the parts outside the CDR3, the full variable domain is KAGVTQTPRYLIKTRGQQVTLSCSPISGHRSVSWYQQTPGQGLQFLFEYFSETQRNKGNFPGRFSGRQFSNSRSEMNVSTLELGDSALYLCASSPGMNAEAFFGQGTRLTVV.

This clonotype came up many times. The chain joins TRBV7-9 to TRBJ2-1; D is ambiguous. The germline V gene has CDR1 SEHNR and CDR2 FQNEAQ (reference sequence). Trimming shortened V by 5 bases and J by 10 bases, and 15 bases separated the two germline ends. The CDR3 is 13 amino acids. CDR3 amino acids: CASSLPPASEQFF. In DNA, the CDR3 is TGTGCCAGCAGCCTCCCTCCCGCCTCGGAGCAGTTCTTC.

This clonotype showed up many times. CDR3 amino acids: CASSNRGQGVSYGYTF. CDR3 nucleotides: TGTGCCAGCAGTAACCGGGGACAGGGGGTTTCCTATGGCTACACCTTC. The J gene is TRBJ1-2, the V gene TRBV12-3 or TRBV12-4; 11 bases fit TRBD1. This CDR3 comprises 16 residues. Germline trimming cut 5 bases from V and 4 bases from J; bases unmatched to any gene: 9.

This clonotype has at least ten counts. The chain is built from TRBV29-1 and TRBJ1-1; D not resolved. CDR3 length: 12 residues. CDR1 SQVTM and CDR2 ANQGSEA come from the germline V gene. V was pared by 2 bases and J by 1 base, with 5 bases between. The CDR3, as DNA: TGCAGCGTTGAAAGGGAGAACACTGAAGCTTTCTTT. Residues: CSVERENTEAFF.

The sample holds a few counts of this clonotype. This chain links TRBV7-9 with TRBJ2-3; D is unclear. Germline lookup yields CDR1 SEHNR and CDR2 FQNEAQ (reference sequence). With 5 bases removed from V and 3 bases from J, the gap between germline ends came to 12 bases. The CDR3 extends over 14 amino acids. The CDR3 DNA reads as TGTGCCAGCAGCCAAAGGTCAGAAACAGATACGCAGTATTTT. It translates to CASSQRSETDTQYF.

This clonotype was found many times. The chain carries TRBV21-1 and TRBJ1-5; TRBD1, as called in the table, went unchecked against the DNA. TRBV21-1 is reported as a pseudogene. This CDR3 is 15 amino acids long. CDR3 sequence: CASSKGRDRNQPQHF. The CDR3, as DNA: TGTGCCAGCAGCAAAGGAAGGGACCGCAATCAGCCCCAGCATTTT.

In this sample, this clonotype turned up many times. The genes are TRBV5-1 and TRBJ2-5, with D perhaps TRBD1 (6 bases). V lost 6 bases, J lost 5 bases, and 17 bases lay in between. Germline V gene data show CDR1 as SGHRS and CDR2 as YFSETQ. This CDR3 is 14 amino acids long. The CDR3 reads CASKRTGSRETQYF. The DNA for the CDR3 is TGCGCCAGCAAGCGCACAGGGAGCCGGGAGACCCAGTACTTC.

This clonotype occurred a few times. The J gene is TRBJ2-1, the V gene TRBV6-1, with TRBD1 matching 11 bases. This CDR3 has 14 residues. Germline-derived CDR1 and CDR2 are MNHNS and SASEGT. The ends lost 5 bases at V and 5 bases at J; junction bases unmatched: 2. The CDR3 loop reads CASSMDRGHNEQFF. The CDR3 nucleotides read TGTGCCAGCAGTATGGACAGGGGGCACAATGAGCAGTTCTTC.